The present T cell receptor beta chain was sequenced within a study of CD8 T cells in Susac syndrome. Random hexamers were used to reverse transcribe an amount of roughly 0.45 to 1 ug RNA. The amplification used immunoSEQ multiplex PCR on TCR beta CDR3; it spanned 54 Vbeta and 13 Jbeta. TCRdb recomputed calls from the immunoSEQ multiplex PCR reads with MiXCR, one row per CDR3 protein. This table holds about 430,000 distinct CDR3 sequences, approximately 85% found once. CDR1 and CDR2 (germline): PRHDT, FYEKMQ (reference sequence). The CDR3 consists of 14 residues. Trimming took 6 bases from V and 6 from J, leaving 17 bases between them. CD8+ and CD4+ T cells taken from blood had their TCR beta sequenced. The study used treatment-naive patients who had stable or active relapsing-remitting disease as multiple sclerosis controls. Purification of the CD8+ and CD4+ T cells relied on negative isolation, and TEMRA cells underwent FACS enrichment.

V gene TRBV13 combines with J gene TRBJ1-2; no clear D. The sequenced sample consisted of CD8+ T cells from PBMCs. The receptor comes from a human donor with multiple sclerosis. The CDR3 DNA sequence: TGTGCCAGCAGTTCAGACCCAAGAGTAAATGGCTACACCTTC. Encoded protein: CASSSDPRVNGYTF. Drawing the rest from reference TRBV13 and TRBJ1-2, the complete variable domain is AAGVIQSPRHLIKEKRETATLKCYPIPRHDTVYWYQQGPGQDPQFLISFYEKMQSDKGSIPDRFSAQQFSDYHSELNMSSLELGDSALYFCASSSDPRVNGYTFGSGTRLTVV.